This T cell receptor beta chain was obtained from a study of siplizumab effects on memory and regulatory T cells (dated by TCRdb to the late 2010s). Notes on the research overall: The study looked at the effect of siplizumab, an anti-CD2 antibody, on alloreactive T-cell subsets in allogeneic mixed lymphocyte reactions made from human PBMCs.

Of note for this clone: The target of this receptor is not known. No base quality information exists; no much larger clone differs at one position.

The library relied on the immunoSEQ multiplex PCR assay. About 10^5 TCR templates per sample were assayed by the deep sequencing platform. Genomic DNA extracted from sorted T cells was used for TCRbeta CDR3 sequencing. The paper's processing steps were these. Clonal analysis of TCRbeta CDR3 data was done in the R programming language. Comparing unstimulated samples against CFSE-low samples taken after the reaction was how alloreactive CD4+ and CD8+ clones were defined. Alloreactive CD4+ clones were assigned to regulatory or non-regulatory origin by matching sequences to sorted unstimulated Treg and non-Treg repertoires. TCRdb holds this immuneACCESS table with in-frame rearrangements only. Some clones are missing; in checked studies, unresolved V genes explain under half, and the rest has no known cause. That table furnishes V, J and clone size, whereas the DNA furnished D and trimming. Across this sample there are about 97,000 clones, with 80% to 95% seen only once. The ten largest clones add up to more than 10% of the sample.

Sorted unstimulated T cells and proliferating T cells recovered from mixed lymphocyte reactions underwent TCRbeta CDR3 sequencing. Fresh whole blood from around 10 HLA-typed healthy donors was used as the source from which PBMCs were isolated. Unstimulated CD4+ non-regulatory T cells were FACS-sorted to map the origin of alloreactive clones. The research as a whole found: A naive or memory phenotype could not be assigned to roughly 75-97% of proliferating CD4+ or CD8+ clones. Among mappable alloreactive CD4+ clones, an average Treg-derived fraction of about 70% was observed with siplizumab, compared with approximately 30% in control reactions. Whether proliferating Tregs from siplizumab cultures were suppressive was not functionally confirmed. Unstimulated naive T cells appeared more diverse than memory T cells, and naive cells seemed to contribute substantially to the alloresponse. Because sequences below about 10^-5 frequency were poorly captured, only a minor fraction of alloreactive clones could be mapped to unstimulated subsets. The cumulative frequency of alloreactive sequences traceable to unstimulated CD4+ memory T cells was significantly reduced by siplizumab.

Reading from cysteine to phenylalanine, the CDR3 counts 14 amino acids. Only the CDR3 part of the read is kept: 42 bases, read in frame from the first base. Relative to germline, V is missing 6 bases and J is missing 3 bases, with 5 bases of the junction outside any gene match. The germline V gene (reference sequence) gives CDR1 as MNHEY and CDR2 as SMNVEV. The chain employs TRBV27 and TRBJ1-5; the junction holds 7 bases that match TRBD1. Specimen: non-Treg CD4+ T cells sorted from blood. The sample's cell subset or site label, in plain terms: FACS-sorted unstimulated CD4+ non-regulatory T cells. The receptor was isolated from a human donor in good health. The CDR3 loop reads CASSRDRVNQPQHF. DNA sequence: TGTGCCAGCAGCCGTGACAGGGTCAATCAGCCCCAGCATTTT.